The TCR beta chain described here comes from a study of CD4 and CD8 cells across lung adenocarcinoma regions. About this clonotype itself: At one of its ends the junction is not consistent with the germline gene, which may arise from a read error.

Localized lung adenocarcinoma, a non-small cell lung cancer, affected the donors. TCRdb ran MiXCR on the PCR reads and lists one entry per CDR3 protein. The sample contains about 25,000 distinct CDR3 sequences, roughly half of which appear only once. CDR3 size: 15 residues. Germline CDR1 and CDR2: MNHEY and SVGAGI. V is TRBV6-5 and J is TRBJ2-4; tentative D call: TRBD1 (6 bases). The sequence was obtained from a male donor with lung adenocarcinoma. The CD4 and CD8 labels of this study may be unreliable. Sequences were obtained from CD4+ T cells from the center of a lung tumor. The DNA of the CDR3 is TGTGCCAGCAGTCACAGGGAAGGGCACACAGACATGCAGTACTTC. Translation gives CASSHREGHTDMQYF.